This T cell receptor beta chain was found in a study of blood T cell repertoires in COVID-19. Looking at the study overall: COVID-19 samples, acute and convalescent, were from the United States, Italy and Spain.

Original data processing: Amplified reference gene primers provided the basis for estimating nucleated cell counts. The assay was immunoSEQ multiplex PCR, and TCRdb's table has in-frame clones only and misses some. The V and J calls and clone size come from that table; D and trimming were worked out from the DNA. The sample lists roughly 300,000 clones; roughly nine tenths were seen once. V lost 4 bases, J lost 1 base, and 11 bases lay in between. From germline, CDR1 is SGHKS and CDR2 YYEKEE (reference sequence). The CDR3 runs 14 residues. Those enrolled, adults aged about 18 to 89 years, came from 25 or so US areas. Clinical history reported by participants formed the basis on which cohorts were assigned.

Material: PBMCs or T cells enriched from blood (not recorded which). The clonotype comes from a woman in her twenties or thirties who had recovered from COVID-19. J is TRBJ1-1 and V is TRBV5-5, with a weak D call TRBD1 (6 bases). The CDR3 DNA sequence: TGTGCCAGCAGCCCTGACAGGCGGAACACTGAAGCTTTCTTT. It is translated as CASSPDRRNTEAFF.